These 24 T cell receptor beta chains were sequenced from one sample in a study of cytomegalovirus exposure and HLA in healthy donors. This PCR relied on a set of 60 Vbeta primers and 13 Jbeta primers. Repertoires were generated with immunoSEQ multiplex PCR, while TCRdb's copy carries only in-frame clones and drops some. The repertoire consists of about 220,000 clones, with 82% occurring once and the leading ten covering 5% to 6.5%. Sequences were obtained from PBMCs. The receptors were sampled from a middle-aged woman in good health and CMV-seropositive.

This clone was counted a few times. The chain has TRBV19 and TRBJ1-5, with D perhaps TRBD1 (6 bases). This CDR3 is 15 amino acids long. Germline lookup yields CDR1 LNHDA and CDR2 SQIVND (reference sequence). V dropped 3 bases and J dropped 2 bases, with 11 bases sitting between them. The CDR3 DNA sequence: TGTGCCAGTAGTATGGGGGCAGTGGGCAATCAGCCCCAGCATTTT. Its translation: CASSMGAVGNQPQHF.

This chain uses TRBV19 with TRBJ1-5, with TRBD1 matching 8 bases. The CDR3 sequence is 13 residues long. From germline, CDR1 is LNHDA and CDR2 SQIVND (reference sequence). V trimming: 7 bases; J trimming: 4 bases; junction bases outside the gene matches: 3. The CDR3 DNA sequence: TGTGCCAGTATGGACAGGGCGAATCAGCCCCAGCATTTT. Its protein product is CASMDRANQPQHF.

J is TRBJ1-1 and V is TRBV27; D perhaps matches TRBD1 (6 bases). V lost 5 bases, J lost 1 base, and 14 bases lay in between. CDR1 and CDR2 (germline): MNHEY, SMNVEV (reference sequence). This CDR3 is 15 amino acids long. The CDR3 DNA sequence: TGTGCCAGCAGTCCCGCCGGGACACGGAACACTGAAGCTTTCTTT. Protein: CASSPAGTRNTEAFF.

The genes are TRBV4-3 and TRBJ1-1, with D perhaps matching TRBD1 (6 bases). Germline lookup yields CDR1 LGHNA and CDR2 YSLEER. CDR3 length: 16 amino acids. V was cut by 0 bases and J by 1 base, with 12 bases left in between. The CDR3 nucleotides are TGCGCCAGCAGCCAAGATCCTGGGACAACGAACACTGAAGCTTTCTTT. As protein: CASSQDPGTTNTEAFF.

This clone was seen a single time. This chain connects TRBV7-2 to TRBJ2-1; TRBD2 agrees at 8 bases. There are 16 residues in the CDR3. Trimming cost V 1 base and J 4 bases; bases outside gene matches: 6. Germline V gene sequence: CDR1 SGHTA, CDR2 FQGNSA. The CDR3 reads CASSLEGTRSYNEQFF. The CDR3 nucleotides read TGTGCCAGCAGCTTAGAGGGGACTAGGTCGTACAATGAGCAGTTCTTC.

J is TRBJ2-3 and V is TRBV5-5; 9 nucleotides agree with TRBD1. The CDR3 totals 17 residues. Germline-derived CDR1 and CDR2 are SGHKS and YYEKEE (reference sequence). J lost 5 bases, V lost 4 bases, and 14 bases had no gene match. The CDR3 nucleotides are TGTGCCAGCAGCCCGAGGGACAGGGAACCTACCCGAGATACGCAGTATTTT. Translating gives CASSPRDREPTRDTQYF.

The genes are TRBV6-5 and TRBJ2-7; 9 nucleotides align to TRBD1. V trimming: 7 bases; J trimming: 2 bases; junction bases outside the gene matches: 9. The CDR3 runs to 15 residues. Per the germline V gene, CDR1 is MNHEY and CDR2 is SVGAGI. The DNA of the CDR3 is TGTGCCAGCACCCGTGGGACAGGGAGGGCCTACGAGCAGTACTTC. This sequence encodes CASTRGTGRAYEQYF.

This chain uses TRBV2 with TRBJ1-6; D remains ambiguous. V lost 6 bases and J lost 3, with 12 bases in between. This CDR3 comprises 15 residues. Per germline, CDR1 SNHLY and CDR2 FYNNEI. The CDR3, as DNA: TGTGCCAGCAGGAACAGTAGAATCTATAATTCACCCCTCCACTTT. The encoded protein is CASRNSRIYNSPLHF.

The rearrangement uses TRBV4-2 and TRBJ2-7; a possible D gene is TRBD2 (6 bases). This CDR3 is 15 amino acids long. The V and J ends lost 1 base and 3 bases respectively, with 13 bases between them. Germline V gene data show CDR1 as LGHNA and CDR2 as YNFKEQ. This chain's CDR3 is CASSQGGGTHYEQYF. CDR3 coding DNA: TGTGCCAGCAGCCAAGGTGGAGGGACTCACTACGAGCAGTACTTC.

The chain uses TRBV10-3 and TRBJ1-1; D not resolved. Germline V CDR1 and CDR2: ENHRY, SYGVKD. V was pared by 0 bases and J by 6 bases, with 11 bases between. There are 14 residues in the CDR3. The CDR3 loop is CAISESVGEAEAFF. The DNA of the CDR3 is TGTGCCATCAGTGAGTCGGTTGGGGAGGCTGAAGCTTTCTTT.

The rearrangement links TRBV30 to TRBJ1-2; TRBD1 agrees at 9 bases. This CDR3 is built from 13 residues. V shed 7 bases and J 6 bases; nucleotides not matched to a gene: 9. Germline CDR1 reads GTSNPN; CDR2 reads SVGIG (reference sequence). The CDR3 is CALKKQGANGYTF. Written as DNA, the CDR3 is TGTGCCTTGAAGAAACAGGGGGCAAATGGCTACACCTTC.

This clone was observed a single time. J is TRBJ1-2 and V is TRBV6-1; TRBD1 matches at 8 bases. CDR1 and CDR2 (germline): MNHNS, SASEGT. The J segment lost 0 bases and the V segment lost 4 bases, leaving 4 bases of the junction unmatched. The CDR3 consists of 15 residues. The CDR3 coding sequence is TGTGCCAGCAGTGCAGGACAGGGCGCTAACTATGGCTACACCTTC. Translation: CASSAGQGANYGYTF.

J is TRBJ1-1 and V is TRBV9; D gene uncertain. Trimming left V 0 bases short and J 3 bases short, with 18 bases between. Germline V gives CDR1 SGDLS, CDR2 YYNGEE. The CDR3 covers 17 residues. CDR3 sequence (DNA): TGTGCCAGCAGCGTAGCTGGGTATGGGCCGATAGACACTGAAGCTTTCTTT. It yields the protein CASSVAGYGPIDTEAFF.

This chain uses TRBV7-9 with TRBJ2-5; TRBD1 matches 9 bases. The CDR3 totals 14 residues. Germline CDR1 reads SEHNR; CDR2 reads FQNEAQ (reference sequence). The V gene end was trimmed by 4 bases and the J gene end by 5 bases; junction bases not matched to a gene: 5. The CDR3 spells CASSSYRGLETQYF. The CDR3 DNA reads TGTGCCAGCAGCTCCTACAGGGGGCTGGAGACCCAGTACTTC.

The J gene is TRBJ2-7, the V gene TRBV29-1; 8 nucleotides line up with TRBD2. V was clipped by 1 base and J by 3 bases; unmatched bases: 8. In germline, CDR1 is SQVTM, CDR2 ANQGSEA. This CDR3 contains 15 residues. Here the CDR3 reads CSVEAPGGGVYEQYF. Here the CDR3 DNA reads TGCAGCGTTGAAGCACCGGGGGGGGGAGTCTACGAGCAGTACTTC.

The genes are TRBV7-2 and TRBJ1-4, with 11 nucleotides matching TRBD1. The V and J ends lost 6 bases and 7 bases, in that order; junction bases with no gene match: 10. The CDR3 runs to 16 residues. The V gene's germline CDR1 is SGHTA and CDR2 FQGNSA. The CDR3: CASSGRSGTGGEKLFF. The CDR3 bases are TGTGCCAGCAGTGGTCGTTCCGGGACAGGGGGTGAAAAACTGTTTTTT.

This chain connects TRBV10-3 to TRBJ1-3; a possible D gene is TRBD1 (6 bases). There are 13 residues in the CDR3. V lost 5 bases, J lost 5 bases, and 10 bases lay in between. Germline loops: CDR1 ENHRY, CDR2 SYGVKD. CDR3: CAISWDTRNTIYF. As DNA, the CDR3 is TGTGCCATCAGTTGGGACACGAGAAACACCATATATTTT.

The chain recombines TRBV25-1 with TRBJ1-2; no definite D call. The CDR3 runs 12 residues. V was pared by 5 bases and J by 8 bases, with 12 bases between. CDR1 is MGHDK, CDR2 SYGVNS, per germline. The CDR3 here is CASSKTPTGYTF. As DNA, the CDR3 is TGTGCCAGCAGTAAGACTCCTACGGGCTACACCTTC.

Written as DNA, the CDR3 is TGCGCCAGCAGCCCGGGACTAGCGGGGGGACCACTCACCGGGGAGCTGTTTTTT. It specifies CASSPGLAGGPLTGELFF. The V and J genes are TRBV4-3 and TRBJ2-2; TRBD2 agrees at 15 bases. Germline trimming cut 4 bases from V and 4 bases from J; bases unmatched to any gene: 7. Germline assignment: CDR1 LGHNA and CDR2 YSLEER. The CDR3 is 18 residues long.

This chain uses TRBV5-6 with TRBJ2-5; 10 bases agree with TRBD1. The CDR3 extends over 15 amino acids. The V segment lost 0 bases and the J segment 5 bases; nucleotides outside the gene matches: 4. Germline V lookup: CDR1 SGHDT, CDR2 YYEEEE. CDR3 amino acids: CASSLVGQGRETQYF. In nucleotides, the CDR3 is TGTGCCAGCAGCTTGGTGGGACAGGGGCGGGAGACCCAGTACTTC.

The chain links TRBV30 to TRBJ2-1; weak D call: TRBD2 (6 bases). Germline V gene lookup returns CDR1 GTSNPN and CDR2 SVGIG (reference sequence). The CDR3 loop spans 14 amino acids. Trimming left V 4 bases short and J 0 bases short, with 10 bases between. CDR3: CAWNSGYSYNEQFF. The CDR3 DNA follows: TGTGCCTGGAATAGCGGCTACTCCTACAATGAGCAGTTCTTC.

This clone was counted only a few times. V gene TRBV5-6 combines with J gene TRBJ1-4, with D unresolved. The V gene lost 2 bases and the J gene lost 3 bases, with 14 bases spanning the gap. This CDR3 has 16 residues. Looked up from germline, CDR1 is SGHDT and CDR2 is YYEEEE. In DNA, the CDR3 is TGTGCCAGCAGCTTTAGGCCAGGCCAAGCTAATGAAAAACTGTTTTTT. Translation: CASSFRPGQANEKLFF.

The chain is built from TRBV4-2 and TRBJ1-2, with 11 bases aligning to TRBD1. The V and J ends lost 2 bases and 0 bases, in that order; junction bases with no gene match: 5. Germline-derived CDR1 and CDR2 are LGHNA and YNFKEQ. The CDR3 has 17 amino acids. CDR3 amino acids: CASSQRTGGRSNYGYTF. The CDR3 DNA is TGTGCCAGCAGCCAAAGGACAGGGGGCCGTTCTAACTATGGCTACACCTTC.

This clone was seen only a few times. Here the CDR3 reads CASSQDNEQYF. As DNA, the CDR3 is TGTGCCAGCAGCCAAGACAACGAGCAGTACTTC. The chain employs TRBV14 and TRBJ2-7, with D unresolved. CDR3 size: 11 residues. V lost 0 bases to trimming and J lost 5 bases, with 2 bases between them. Germline CDR1 and CDR2: SGHDN and FVKESK. The variable domain in full, with the rest retrieved from reference TRBV14 and TRBJ2-7, is EAGVTQFPSHSVIEKGQTVTLRCDPISGHDNLYWYRRVMGKEIKFLLHFVKESKQDESGMPNNRFLAERTGGTYSTLKVQPAELEDSGVYFCASSQDNEQYFGPGTRLTVT.